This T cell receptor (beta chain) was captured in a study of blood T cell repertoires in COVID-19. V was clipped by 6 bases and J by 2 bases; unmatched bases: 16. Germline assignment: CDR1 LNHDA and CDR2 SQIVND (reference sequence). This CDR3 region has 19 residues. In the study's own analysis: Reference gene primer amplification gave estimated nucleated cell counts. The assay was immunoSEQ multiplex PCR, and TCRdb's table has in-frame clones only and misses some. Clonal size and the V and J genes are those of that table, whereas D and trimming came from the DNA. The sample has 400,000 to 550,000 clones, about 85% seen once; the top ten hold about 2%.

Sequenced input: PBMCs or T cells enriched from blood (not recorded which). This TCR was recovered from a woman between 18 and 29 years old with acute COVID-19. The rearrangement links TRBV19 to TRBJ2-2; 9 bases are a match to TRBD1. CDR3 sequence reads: CASRRGDRVLGSNTGELFF. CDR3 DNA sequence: TGTGCCAGTAGGAGAGGGGACAGGGTTTTAGGATCAAACACCGGGGAGCTGTTTTTT.